A single sample gave rise to the 29 T cell receptor beta chains below, sequenced in a study of T cells in women clearing cervical HPV infection (dated by TCRdb to the late 2010s). The method was the immunoSEQ multiplex PCR assay. The immuneACCESS repertoire file appears here via TCRdb, limited to in-frame rearrangements. These files lack a portion of the clones; in checked studies, under half of the deficit traces to unresolved V genes, and the cause of the others is not known. The sample table includes some 41,000 clones. The ten largest clonotypes hold 7.6% of the sample. The sequenced sample was blood buffy coat. These receptors were taken from a woman between 18 and 75 years old with a cervical HPV16 infection that either progressed to CIN3+ or cleared (not recorded which).

With respect to this clone: The missing CDR3 end, 3 residues past where the read stops, is filled in from the germline J gene. This chain uses TRBV28 with TRBJ1-1; 7 nucleotides line up with TRBD1. CDR3 size: 14 residues. Trimming took 5 bases from V and 0 from J; bases not matched to a gene: 3. The germline V gene has CDR1 MDHEN and CDR2 SYDVKM. CDR3 bases read: TGTGCCAGCAGTAAGGGACAGCTGAACACTGAA. This translates into CASSKGQLNTE. The full-length CDR3 reads as CASSKGQLNTEAFF.

For this clone: Read sequence stops 3 residues before the CDR3 end, and the germline J gene provides the missing end. The chain joins TRBV28 to TRBJ2-3; D is possibly TRBD2 (5 bases). The V gene's germline CDR1 is MDHEN and CDR2 SYDVKM. The CDR3 runs to 15 residues. With 2 bases removed from V and 1 base from J, the gap between germline ends came to 10 bases. CDR3: CASSLGGSRTDTQYF. The sequenced part of the CDR3 DNA is TGTGCCAGCAGTTTAGGCGGGTCTCGCACAGATACG.

As concerns this clone: With the read ending 3 residues before the CDR3 end, the germline J gene is used to fill in that end. The genes are TRBV19 and TRBJ2-5, with D possibly being TRBD2 (7 bases). The germline V gene has CDR1 LNHDA and CDR2 SQIVND (reference sequence). Deletions cut 5 bases from V and 3 bases from J, with 13 bases between. CDR3 length equals 14 residues. CDR3: CASSSGEGEETQYF. The CDR3 DNA, read in part, is TGTGCCAGTAGTTCCGGGGAGGGGGAAGAGACC.

Notes on this clone: The observed sequence ends 3 residues before the CDR3 terminus, with the missing tail filled in from the germline J gene. Other DNA sequences within the sample encode an identical CDR3. The chain joins TRBV7-9 to TRBJ2-5; TRBD2 matches at 7 bases. The CDR3 is made up of 14 amino acids. CDR1 SEHNR and CDR2 FQNEAQ come from the germline V gene (reference sequence). The V gene end was trimmed by 1 base and the J gene end by 2 bases; junction bases not matched to a gene: 1. The CDR3: CASSLEGLQETQYF. The CDR3 DNA, read in part, is TGTGCCAGCAGCTTAGAGGGACTACAAGAGACC.

Worth noting for this clone: The read finishes 3 residues shy of the CDR3 end, and the germline J gene is used to complete it. The chain is built from TRBV2 and TRBJ1-1, with a weak D call TRBD1 (6 bases). The CDR3 extends over 14 amino acids. Trimming stripped 6 bases from V and 1 base from J, with 12 bases between. The germline V gene encodes CDR1 SNHLY and CDR2 FYNNEI. Partial CDR3 DNA: TGTGCCAGCAGACCTGGACAGACGAACACTGAA. This sequence encodes CASRPGQTNTE. The CDR3, in full, reads CASRPGQTNTEAFF.

As concerns this clone: The read falls 3 residues short of the CDR3 end, and the missing part is taken from the germline J gene. The gene calls are TRBV7-6 and TRBJ1-3; 7 bases match TRBD1. V trimming: 5 bases; J trimming: 0 bases; junction bases outside the gene matches: 4. CDR1 SGHVS and CDR2 FNYEAQ come from the germline V gene. This CDR3 region has 15 residues. The sequenced part of the CDR3 DNA is TGTGCCAGCAGCCCGGGACAGATCTCTGGAAACACC. Translating gives CASSPGQISGNT. In full, the CDR3 is CASSPGQISGNTIYF.

As for this clone: The read ends 3 residues before the CDR3 terminus; that terminus is restored from the germline J gene. The chain is built from TRBV27 and TRBJ2-3; 8 nucleotides align to TRBD1. Unmatched junction bases numbered 9, after V lost 8 bases and J lost 5 bases. There are 14 residues in the CDR3. Germline V gene sequence: CDR1 MNHEY, CDR2 SMNVEV (reference sequence). The sequenced part of the CDR3 DNA is TGTGCCAGCGCCATGGACAGGGTTGTAGATACG. It codes for CASAMDRVVDT. The whole CDR3 sequence reads CASAMDRVVDTQYF.

In the case of this clone: With the read ending 3 residues before the CDR3 end, the germline J gene is used to fill in that end. The rearrangement uses TRBV28 and TRBJ1-4; a weak D match, TRBD1 (5 bases). V gave up 3 bases and J gave up 7 bases, with 18 bases separating them. The CDR3 spans 16 residues. The germline CDR1 and CDR2 sequences are MDHEN and SYDVKM. CDR3 DNA (partial): TGTGCCAGCAGTTTTGGGACTTACCGTACGGCTGAAAAA. Translation gives CASSFGTYRTAEK. The CDR3 reads in full as CASSFGTYRTAEKLFF.

As regards this clone: The sequenced fragment ends 3 residues before the CDR3 boundary, so the rest is inferred from the germline J gene. This chain uses TRBV28 with TRBJ1-1; tentative D call: TRBD1 (5 bases). V was trimmed by 3 bases and J by 5 bases, leaving 16 bases between them. Per germline, CDR1 MDHEN and CDR2 SYDVKM. The CDR3 spans 15 residues. The CDR3 protein is CASSFGGAGGTEAFF. The DNA read from the CDR3 is TGTGCCAGCAGTTTTGGTGGGGCGGGGGGGACTGAA.

With regard to this clone: Read sequence stops 3 residues before the CDR3 end, and the germline J gene provides the missing end. This sequence joins TRBV2 and TRBJ1-2, with D maybe TRBD1 (5 bases). The V gene lost 1 base and the J gene lost 6 bases, with 15 bases spanning the gap. Looked up from germline, CDR1 is SNHLY and CDR2 is FYNNEI. The CDR3 runs 15 residues. The CDR3 bases that were read are TGTGCCAGCAGTGAAGGCCGGGGGGGAATGAATGGC. Translated, it gives CASSEGRGGMNG. The whole CDR3 sequence reads CASSEGRGGMNGYTF.

About this clone itself: The DNA ends 3 residues before the CDR3 does, and the rest of the CDR3 is filled in from the germline J gene. This chain links TRBV19 with TRBJ2-7; D call uncertain. This CDR3 spans 14 amino acids. Trimming left V 4 bases short and J 2 bases short, with 12 bases between. Germline V gives CDR1 LNHDA, CDR2 SQIVND (reference sequence). CDR3 residues: CASSKEQPPYEQYF. The DNA read from the CDR3 is TGTGCCAGTAGTAAGGAACAGCCTCCCTACGAG.

A note on this clone: The sequence runs out 3 residues before the end of the CDR3; the remainder is reconstructed from the germline J gene. This rearrangement joins TRBV7-6 to TRBJ2-2; D perhaps matches TRBD1 (5 bases). Germline V lookup: CDR1 SGHVS, CDR2 FNYEAQ. The V gene lost 10 bases and the J gene lost 1 base, with 10 bases spanning the gap. CDR3 size: 13 residues. Partial CDR3 DNA: TGTGCCATAGTCCAGGGGAACACCGGGGAG. Encoded protein: CAIVQGNTGE. The full CDR3 protein reads CAIVQGNTGELFF.

Concerning this clone itself: The read finishes 3 residues shy of the CDR3 end, and the germline J gene is used to complete it. The J gene is TRBJ2-1, the V gene TRBV5-4, with 7 positions matching TRBD2. Germline assignment: CDR1 SGHNT and CDR2 YYREEE (reference sequence). V shed 3 bases, J shed 7 bases, and the junction held 4 bases outside the gene matches. This CDR3 is built from 13 residues. The sequenced CDR3 bases are TGTGCCAGCAGCTCCAACGGGGGGAATGAG. It codes for CASSSNGGNE. The entire CDR3 sequence reads CASSSNGGNEQFF.

For this clone: The sequence runs out 3 residues before the end of the CDR3; the remainder is reconstructed from the germline J gene. The chain recombines TRBV6-1 with TRBJ1-5; the D is unclear. Trimming removed 0 bases from V and 9 bases from J, with 9 bases in between. CDR3 length equals 13 residues. Germline V gene lookup returns CDR1 MNHNS and CDR2 SASEGT. Incomplete CDR3 DNA: TGTGCCAGCAGTGAAGCGCGGCATTTGCCC. As protein: CASSEARHLP. The entire CDR3 reads CASSEARHLPQHF.

Comments on this clone: The CDR3 extends 3 residues past the end of the read, so its final part is completed from the germline J gene. The chain couples TRBV12-3 or TRBV12-4 to TRBJ2-2, with D uncertain. This CDR3 spans 16 amino acids. The V end was cut by 7 bases, the J end by 4 bases, with 19 bases between. The part of the CDR3 DNA that was read is TGTGCCAGCATAAGTTTAATGGTTCCAGGCACCGGGGAG. Amino acid sequence: CASISLMVPGTGE. The whole CDR3 reads CASISLMVPGTGELFF.

On this clone: The CDR3 extends 3 residues past the end of the read, so its final part is completed from the germline J gene. J is TRBJ2-1 and V is TRBV29-1; TRBD2 is a possible D gene (6 bases). CDR1 and CDR2 (germline): SQVTM, ANQGSEA. Deletions cut 7 bases from V and 3 bases from J, with 13 bases between. CDR3 length: 13 residues. The part of the CDR3 DNA that was read is TGCAGCGCCCGGAGGGCCGACTACAATGAG. Amino acids: CSARRADYNE. The entire CDR3 protein reads CSARRADYNEQFF.

As concerns this clone: The read finishes 3 residues shy of the CDR3 end, and the germline J gene is used to complete it. The chain uses TRBV11-2 and TRBJ2-1, with 7 positions matching TRBD2. V shed 1 base and J 4 bases; nucleotides not matched to a gene: 4. The CDR3 length is 15 residues. Germline V gives CDR1 SGHAT, CDR2 FQNNGV. Partial CDR3 DNA: TGTGCCAGCAGCTTAGGTCTAGCGGTGTACAATGAG. It codes for CASSLGLAVYNE. The complete CDR3 reads CASSLGLAVYNEQFF.

About this clone: Read sequence stops 3 residues before the CDR3 end, and the germline J gene provides the missing end. The chain uses TRBV2 and TRBJ1-2; 7 bases match TRBD1. Germline assignment: CDR1 SNHLY and CDR2 FYNNEI. V trimming: 3 bases; J trimming: 4 bases; junction bases outside the gene matches: 2. CDR3 length: 13 residues. CDR3: CASSEGQTYGYTF. CDR3 bases read: TGTGCCAGCAGTGAGGGACAGACCTATGGC.

Points on this clone: The missing CDR3 end, 3 residues past where the read stops, is filled in from the germline J gene. The rearrangement links TRBV5-3 to TRBJ1-6; 12 bases agree with TRBD1. TRBV5-3 is labeled an ORF, and its function is uncertain. With 4 bases clipped from V and 3 bases from J, the junction kept 14 bases outside the gene matches. This CDR3 contains 20 residues. The CDR3 region is CARSVPGQGAGGIYNSPLHF. The CDR3 DNA, read in part, is TGTGCCAGAAGCGTACCGGGACAGGGGGCAGGAGGTATCTATAATTCACCC.

As to this clone: Read data end 3 residues before the CDR3 end; the end is taken from the germline J gene. This chain connects TRBV5-4 to TRBJ2-1, with 8 positions matching TRBD2. There are 15 residues in the CDR3. Losses at the gene ends were 0 bases for V and 7 bases for J; bases not matched to a gene: 6. The germline gives CDR1 SGHNT, CDR2 YYREEE (reference sequence). Incomplete CDR3 DNA: TGTGCCAGCAGCTTGGGGGGACTAGGACGGAATGAG. Amino acids: CASSLGGLGRNE. In full, the CDR3 reads CASSLGGLGRNEQFF.

This CDR3 is CSASRGMLTGELFF. CDR3 DNA, as far as it was read: TGCAGTGCTAGTCGGGGGATGTTGACCGGGGAG. V and J are TRBV20-1 and TRBJ2-2; perhaps TRBD2 as D (6 bases). The read terminates 3 residues ahead of where the CDR3 ends, so the germline J gene completes it. The V end was cut by 3 bases, the J end by 5 bases, with 13 bases between. The germline gives CDR1 DFQATT, CDR2 SNEGSKA (reference sequence). This CDR3 contains 14 residues.

In regard to this clone: The read terminates 3 residues ahead of where the CDR3 ends, so the germline J gene completes it. V usage is TRBV19 and J usage is TRBJ1-3; no firm D call. Germline-derived CDR1 and CDR2 are LNHDA and SQIVND (reference sequence). Between the trimmed V and J ends, which lost 3 bases and 2 bases, there was a span of 8 bases. This CDR3 region has 14 residues. The sequenced CDR3 bases are TGTGCCAGTAGTATTGCGGCAGCTGGAAACACC. Protein sequence: CASSIAAAGNT. The entire CDR3 sequence reads CASSIAAAGNTIYF.

Turning to this clone: From the germline J gene comes the end of the CDR3, since the read stops 3 residues before it. The chain combines TRBV18 with TRBJ2-2; possibly TRBD2 for D (5 bases). The germline CDR1 and CDR2 sequences are KGHSH and LQKENI. Trimming removed 3 bases at V and 4 bases at J, with 21 bases between. The CDR3 contains 18 residues. The CDR3 sequence: CASSPSIPRAGGTGELFF. The part of the CDR3 DNA that was read is TGTGCCAGCTCACCGTCGATACCCCGAGCAGGAGGCACCGGGGAG.

With respect to this clone: The read ends 3 residues shy of where the CDR3 ends; the end is completed using the germline J gene. The rearrangement links TRBV29-1 to TRBJ1-1; tentatively, D is TRBD1 (6 bases). The CDR3 consists of 14 residues. Deletions cut 4 bases from V and 0 bases from J, with 12 bases between. The germline gives CDR1 SQVTM, CDR2 ANQGSEA. Incomplete CDR3 DNA: TGCAGCGTTGCCGAAGGACAGATGAACACTGAA. Encoded protein: CSVAEGQMNTE. The whole CDR3 protein reads CSVAEGQMNTEAFF.

A note on this clone: The CDR3 goes on 3 residues after the read ends, and that part is filled in from the germline J gene. The chain carries TRBV5-6 and TRBJ2-7; D is uncertain. This CDR3 comprises 13 residues. Germline lookup yields CDR1 SGHDT and CDR2 YYEEEE. The V and J ends lost 0 bases and 6 bases respectively, with 10 bases between them. The CDR3 DNA, read in part, is TGTGCCAGCAGCTTGGATCCTGTCCGCGAG. This translates into CASSLDPVRE. The full CDR3 sequence reads CASSLDPVREQYF.

In the case of this clone: The read is 3 residues too short to cover the CDR3 end, so that end is filled in from the germline J gene. The chain is built from TRBV7-3 and TRBJ2-6, with D tentatively TRBD1 (6 bases). V gave up 1 base and J gave up 1 base, with 20 bases separating them. The germline gives CDR1 SGHTA, CDR2 FQGTGA. This CDR3 comprises 20 residues. The CDR3 protein is CASSLSILGRGKSGANVLTF. The part of the CDR3 DNA that was read is TGTGCCAGCAGCTTAAGTATTTTGGGCAGGGGAAAATCTGGGGCCAACGTC.

Turning to this clone: The CDR3 end is not reached by the read, which stops 3 residues before it; the germline J gene fills it in. V gene TRBV10-3 combines with J gene TRBJ2-1; 7 bases line up with TRBD1. There are 15 residues in the CDR3. The germline CDR1 and CDR2 sequences are ENHRY and SYGVKD. Unmatched junction bases numbered 5, after V lost 2 bases and J lost 4 bases. CDR3 DNA, as far as it was read: TGTGCCATCAGTGAGCACAAGGGGGCTTACAATGAG. It codes for CAISEHKGAYNE. The entire CDR3 sequence reads CAISEHKGAYNEQFF.

Regarding this clone: The read terminates 3 residues ahead of where the CDR3 ends, so the germline J gene completes it. The chain recombines TRBV29-1 with TRBJ2-7; 8 nucleotides agree with TRBD2. CDR1 is SQVTM, CDR2 ANQGSEA, per germline. Trimming removed 7 bases from V and 4 bases from J; junction bases left unmatched: 18. The length of the CDR3 is 16 residues. The covered CDR3 bases are TGCAGCGCGATTTCTTTTGAGGCGGGAGGCAAGTACGAG. Translating it yields CSAISFEAGGKYE. The entire CDR3 reads CSAISFEAGGKYEQYF.

In the case of this clone: Coverage ceases 3 residues before the CDR3 finishes, and the germline J gene fills in the end. The V call is TRBV20-1, the J call TRBJ1-2, with D perhaps TRBD1 (5 bases). Per the germline V gene, CDR1 is DFQATT and CDR2 is SNEGSKA (reference sequence). V was shortened by 2 bases and J by 4 bases, with 8 bases between the two germline ends. The length of the CDR3 is 12 residues. CDR3 bases read: TGCAGTGCTAGAAGGGGCCTCTATGGC. Residues: CSARRGLYG. The full CDR3 sequence reads CSARRGLYGYTF.